This TCR beta chain stems from a study of high-grade serous ovarian cancer treatment subgroups. Overall study: Samples averaged approximately 13,000 reads and approximately 7,000 unique TCR beta rearrangements.

CDR1 and CDR2 from the germline V gene are SQVTM and ANQGSEA. The V and J ends lost 6 bases and 6 bases respectively, with 14 bases between them. The CDR3 consists of 13 residues. Clones were sequenced by immunoSEQ multiplex PCR, and TCRdb holds only the in-frame ones, with some missing. In the table there are around 30,000 clones, 84% of which are singletons. Of note for this clone: What it binds is not known.

Tumor samples were taken before definitive surgery or chemotherapy. Study-wide results and limits: Without spatial data, bulk sequencing limits insight into HGSC tumor diversity. Repertoire similarity ranged roughly 0.095 to 0.8 between tumors of one patient. CDR1 and CDR2 were left unanalyzed; analyses focused on CDR3.

Sequenced: tumor tissue. The origin of this receptor is a human donor with high-grade serous ovarian cancer. V gene TRBV29-1 combines with J gene TRBJ2-2, with D hard to call. The CDR3 loop is CSVAEYSPGELFF. The DNA for the CDR3 is TGCAGCGTCGCCGAGTACAGCCCCGGGGAGCTGTTTTTT.